The clone carrying this TCR beta chain was counted between two and nine times. Its antigen is as yet unknown. It was by quantitative 5'-RACE with molecular barcodes that TCR beta libraries were made. TCRdb reanalysed the 5' RACE reads using MiXCR and keeps one entry per CDR3 protein. The repertoire includes a few hundred thousand distinct CDR3 sequences, more than 20% of them detected once, and roughly a sixth sits in the top ten. These data come from a study of CD8 T cells in ankylosing spondylitis. Study conclusions and caveats: A TCR beta motif made of 7 to 9 highly homologous variants seemed typical of ankylosing spondylitis blood. Disease-linked clones reportedly concentrated significantly in matched ankylosing spondylitis synovial fluid.

The ends were cut back, 0 bases at V and 5 bases at J, with 7 bases in the middle. CDR3 length: 13 residues. CDR1 MGHRA and CDR2 YSYEKL come from the germline V gene. This chain connects TRBV4-1 to TRBJ2-5; D is unclear. This sequence originates from a male donor with ankylosing spondylitis. Material for sequencing was blood, either unsorted or a sorted T cell fraction (not recorded which). The CDR3, as DNA: TGCGCCAGCAGCCAAGACCCAGAGGAGACCCAGTACTTC. It codes for CASSQDPEETQYF.